This T cell receptor (beta chain) was sequenced in a study of siplizumab effects on memory and regulatory T cells. Study-level points and caveats: Siplizumab caused a significant drop in alloreactive sequences traceable to unstimulated CD4+ memory cells. It seemed that naive T cells were more diverse than memory cells and were major contributors to the alloresponse. Proliferating Tregs taken from siplizumab cultures were not shown to have a confirmed suppressive function. Most proliferating CD4+ or CD8+ clones, roughly 80-95%, had no naive or memory assignment.

The table came from immunoSEQ multiplex PCR; TCRdb's copy has only in-frame clones and leaves some out. Among approximately 110,000 clones listed, about 91% were seen once. As to this clone: As yet, its antigen is unknown.

The ends were cut back, 5 bases at V and 3 bases at J, with 4 bases in the middle. The CDR3 loop spans 10 amino acids. Germline V CDR1 and CDR2: SQVTM, ANQGSEA. The TCR was taken from a human donor in good health. The chain joins TRBV29-1 to TRBJ1-1; no definite D call. Source material: Tregs sorted from blood. DNA of the CDR3: TGCAGCGTTTGGTACACTGAAGCTTTCTTT. It encodes CSVWYTEAFF.